This T cell receptor beta chain emerged from a study of OX40 agonist ivuxolimab in advanced cancers. Germline V CDR1 and CDR2: MNHNS, SASEGT. The V segment lost 11 bases and the J segment 6 bases; nucleotides outside the gene matches: 7. The CDR3 loop spans 13 amino acids. Only in-frame clones appear in the TCRdb table, and some are missing; sequencing was by immunoSEQ multiplex PCR. The repertoire holds about 56,000 clones, 75% to 85% seen once, with 3% to 3.5% in the top ten. In this sample, this clone turned up once. V and J are TRBV6-1 and TRBJ1-3; 10 nucleotides agree with TRBD1. This clonotype was sampled from an adult with an advanced solid tumor such as melanoma, head and neck, liver or kidney cancer. This sample comprised CD4+ or CD8+ T cells sorted from blood, obtained in a trial of the OX40 agonist ivuxolimab. The CDR3 DNA follows: TGTGCCCGAAAGACAGGGGGCGTAAACACCATATATTTT. Translated, it gives CARKTGGVNTIYF.